This TCR beta chain was identified during a study of beta chain features in type 1 diabetes. Study-level results: High TCR expression in some cells could lead to their over-representation in cDNA sequencing.

This clone was seen more than once but under ten times. Its specificity is not known. As every portion of the isolated RNA was reverse transcribed, the sequencing read expressed TCRB transcripts. Sequencing used immunoSEQ multiplex PCR; TCRdb keeps in-frame clones, though not all of them. The sample includes 970,000 or so clones, 17% of them seen just once. Per germline, CDR1 SNHLY and CDR2 FYNNEI. The CDR3 extends over 14 amino acids. Germline trimming cut 4 bases from V and 4 bases from J; bases unmatched to any gene: 6. Sequencing was carried out using naive CD4+ T cells from blood. The source is a woman aged 18-30 years in good health. This chain joins TRBV2 and TRBJ2-5, with 7 bases aligning to TRBD2. CDR3 region: CASSGGRGRETQYF. In DNA form, the CDR3 reads TGTGCCAGCAGTGGCGGGAGAGGAAGAGAGACCCAGTACTTC. Full variable domain (rest looked up from reference TRBV2 and TRBJ2-5): EPEVTQTPSHQVTQMGQEVILRCVPISNHLYFYWYRQILGQKVEFLVSFYNNEISEKSEIFDDQFSVERPDGSNFTLKIRSTKLEDSAMYFCASSGGRGRETQYFGPGTRLLVL.